This is a list of T cell receptor beta chains from one sample in a study of post-analysis software for immune sequencing data. A single record per CDR3 protein comes from TCRdb applying MiXCR to the PCR reads. The sample consists of approximately 730,000 distinct CDR3 sequences, around 46% of them appearing once. Sequencing input: blood. The receptors here all came from a girl aged 10 to 17 with multiple sclerosis. CDR3s include the opening cysteine and the closing phenylalanine or tryptophan. The order of the fields is V gene, D gene, clone size, J gene, CDR3 protein, CDR3 DNA. A D gene is named only where the DNA matches it firmly. Where a row states a size, it is once, few, many or the class of an expanded clone; other rows omit it.

V: TRBV28; D: -; size: -; J: TRBJ1-2; CDR3: CASSLWGARGYGYTF; DNA: TGTGCCAGCAGTTTATGGGGGGCGCGGGGCTATGGCTACACCTTC
V: TRBV6-1; D: -; size: -; J: TRBJ2-7; CDR3: CASSAGHSLYEQYF; DNA: TGTGCCAGCAGTGCGGGACATTCCCTCTACGAGCAGTACTTC
V: TRBV7-9; D: -; size: few; J: TRBJ2-7; CDR3: CASSSGSFEQYF; DNA: TGTGCCAGCAGCTCCGGTTCGTTCGAGCAGTACTTC
V: TRBV29-1; D: -; size: -; J: TRBJ2-7; CDR3: CSVEGRWGTGMQYF; DNA: TGCAGCGTTGAAGGTCGGTGGGGAACGGGGATGCAGTACTTC
V: TRBV12-3/TRBV12-4; D: TRBD2; size: few; J: TRBJ2-7; CDR3: CASSYSGNRAYEQYF; DNA: TGTGCCAGCAGTTATAGCGGGAATCGTGCCTACGAGCAGTACTTC
V: TRBV6-5; D: -; size: -; J: TRBJ1-1; CDR3: CASEQGSGTEAFF; DNA: TGTGCCAGCGAGCAGGGGAGTGGAACTGAAGCTTTCTTT
V: TRBV15; D: TRBD2; size: -; J: TRBJ2-4; CDR3: CATSRREGRGNIQYF; DNA: TGTGCCACCAGCAGGAGAGAAGGGAGGGGAAACATTCAGTACTTC
V: TRBV30; D: -; size: -; J: TRBJ1-6; CDR3: CAWTRTPNSPLHF; DNA: TGTGCCTGGACAAGGACACCGAATTCACCCCTCCACTTT
V: TRBV20-1; D: -; size: -; J: TRBJ2-3; CDR3: CSARGRANTDTQYF; DNA: TGCAGTGCTAGGGGTCGGGCCAACACAGATACGCAGTATTTT
V: TRBV7-2; D: TRBD1; size: many; J: TRBJ2-5; CDR3: CASSRRTGQLQETQYF; DNA: TGTGCCAGCAGCAGAAGGACAGGCCAATTACAAGAGACCCAGTACTTC
V: TRBV7-8; D: TRBD2; size: -; J: TRBJ2-7; CDR3: CASSLGTSGSGASYEQYF; DNA: TGTGCCAGCAGCTTAGGGACTAGCGGGAGTGGGGCCTCCTACGAGCAGTACTTC
V: TRBV6-5; D: -; size: few; J: TRBJ1-2; CDR3: CASSYSNGAMGDYTF; DNA: TGTGCCAGCAGTTACTCGAACGGGGCGATGGGTGACTACACCTTC
V: TRBV7-9; D: -; size: -; J: TRBJ2-1; CDR3: CASSTHDPRKGNEQFF; DNA: TGTGCCAGCAGCACCCATGACCCTAGGAAAGGCAATGAGCAGTTCTTC
V: TRBV5-1; D: TRBD1; size: few; J: TRBJ2-4; CDR3: CASSLAEQGARNIQYF; DNA: TGCGCCAGCAGCTTGGCCGAACAGGGGGCACGGAACATTCAGTACTTC
V: TRBV7-9; D: -; size: -; J: TRBJ1-2; CDR3: CASSLAGSHYGYTF; DNA: TGTGCCAGCAGCTTAGCAGGGAGTCACTATGGCTACACCTTC
V: TRBV14; D: -; size: -; J: TRBJ2-6; CDR3: CASSPNPGQSVSGANVLTF; DNA: TGTGCCAGCAGCCCCAACCCTGGACAGAGTGTCTCTGGGGCCAACGTCCTGACTTTC
V: TRBV7-2; D: -; size: -; J: TRBJ2-5; CDR3: CASSPSFQETQYF; DNA: TGTGCCAGCAGCCCCAGCTTTCAAGAGACCCAGTACTTC
V: TRBV7-9; D: TRBD2; size: -; J: TRBJ2-1; CDR3: CASSSDTSGAYNEQFF; DNA: TGTGCCAGCAGCTCAGATACTAGCGGTGCCTACAATGAGCAGTTCTTC
V: TRBV15; D: -; size: -; J: TRBJ1-1; CDR3: CATSPGPGTEAFF; DNA: TGTGCCACCAGCCCCGGGCCGGGTACTGAAGCTTTCTTT
V: TRBV7-3; D: TRBD2; size: -; J: TRBJ2-1; CDR3: CASSPRLAEEQFF; DNA: TGTGCCAGCAGCCCAAGACTAGCTGAGGAGCAGTTCTTC
V: TRBV10-3; D: TRBD2; size: -; J: TRBJ2-3; CDR3: CAISRWREEVDTQYF; DNA: TGTGCCATCAGTCGCTGGCGGGAGGAGGTAGATACGCAGTATTTT
V: TRBV29-1; D: -; size: few; J: TRBJ2-7; CDR3: CSVEGTVGEQYF; DNA: TGCAGCGTTGAAGGGACAGTCGGCGAGCAGTACTTC
V: TRBV15; D: TRBD1; size: -; J: TRBJ2-7; CDR3: CATSDRANYEQYF; DNA: TGTGCCACCTCGGACAGGGCGAACTACGAGCAGTACTTC
V: TRBV7-8; D: -; size: -; J: TRBJ2-5; CDR3: CASTPGGGDNEQYF; DNA: TGTGCCAGCACCCCAGGGGGAGGGGACAATGAGCAGTACTTC
V: TRBV6-6; D: TRBD1; size: -; J: TRBJ1-1; CDR3: CASSTKGGRNTEAFF; DNA: TGTGCCAGCAGTACTAAAGGGGGCCGGAACACTGAAGCTTTCTTT
V: TRBV12-3/TRBV12-4; D: -; size: -; J: TRBJ2-7; CDR3: CASSLLGAYEQDF; DNA: TGTGCCAGCAGTTTACTGGGTGCCTACGAGCAGGACTTC
V: TRBV4-3; D: TRBD2; size: -; J: TRBJ2-1; CDR3: CASSPRSLAGAVNEQFF; DNA: TGCGCCAGCAGCCCTCGTTCACTAGCGGGAGCAGTCAATGAGCAGTTCTTC
V: TRBV20-1; D: -; size: -; J: TRBJ1-2; CDR3: CSARAGVYGYTF; DNA: TGCAGTGCTAGAGCTGGAGTTTATGGCTACACCTTC
V: TRBV13; D: -; size: few; J: TRBJ2-5; CDR3: CASSEGPLGVETQYF; DNA: TGTGCCAGCAGCGAGGGACCGTTAGGAGTGGAGACCCAGTACTTC
V: TRBV5-1; D: -; size: -; J: TRBJ2-5; CDR3: CASSLFISSRGETQYF; DNA: TGCGCCAGCAGCTTGTTTATTTCCTCCAGAGGGGAGACCCAGTACTTC
V: TRBV7-9; D: TRBD1; size: -; J: TRBJ2-5; CDR3: CASSLDQTGTRKETQYF; DNA: TGTGCCAGCAGCTTAGACCAGACAGGGACCCGTAAAGAGACCCAGTACTTC
V: TRBV7-2; D: TRBD1; size: once; J: TRBJ1-1; CDR3: CASSPGQAQLNEAFF; DNA: TGTGCCAGCAGCCCGGGACAGGCACAACTTAATGAAGCTTTCTTT
V: TRBV28; D: TRBD1; size: few; J: TRBJ2-7; CDR3: CASTMTGGAGYEQYF; DNA: TGTGCCAGCACTATGACAGGGGGCGCGGGTTACGAGCAGTACTTC
V: TRBV3-1; D: TRBD2; size: few; J: TRBJ2-7; CDR3: CASSQGSSGRAEQYF; DNA: TGTGCCAGCAGCCAAGGATCCAGCGGGAGGGCCGAGCAGTACTTC
V: TRBV3-1; D: TRBD2; size: few; J: TRBJ2-1; CDR3: CASSPGLAEVAEQFF; DNA: TGTGCCAGCAGCCCCGGACTAGCGGAGGTCGCTGAGCAGTTCTTC